This T cell receptor beta chain comes out of a study of blood T cell repertoires in COVID-19. Germline V gene lookup returns CDR1 SGHAT and CDR2 FQNNGV. The germline V and J ends were trimmed by 5 bases and 2 bases, with 10 bases remaining between them. The CDR3 contains 14 residues. Concerning this clone: Within the sample, other DNA sequences also encode this same CDR3.

The cohort comprised adults aged about 18 to 89 years residing in approximately 22 US areas. Membership in each cohort depended on participant-reported clinical history. Donors of Cohort 3 who recovered were those that had two negative PCRs, clearance, or symptom resolution. Original processing notes: Reference gene primer amplification in the assay estimated nucleated cell counts. Assay used: immunoSEQ multiplex PCR; TCRdb lists only in-frame clones, some missing. V, J and clone size are those of that table, while D and trimming were read from the DNA. This table has a few hundred thousand clones, 70% to 90% appearing once.

The chain couples TRBV11-2 to TRBJ1-5; D possibly corresponds to TRBD1 (6 bases). Sequenced sample: PBMCs or T cells enriched from blood (not recorded which). This receptor was identified in a woman aged 30 to 39 who had recovered from COVID-19. CDR3 DNA sequence: TGTGCCAGCAGCCTAGGGGGAGGCAATCAGCCCCAGCATTTT. It is translated as CASSLGGGNQPQHF.